The 8 T cell receptor beta chains reported below all come from one sample, sequenced in a study of T-cell reconstitution after alpha-beta-depleted transplantation in children. Unique molecular identifiers were incorporated when the TCRbeta library was constructed. TCRdb analysed the PCR reads with MiXCR anew, one entry per CDR3 protein. This table holds around 400,000 distinct CDR3 sequences, approximately 11% found once. The specimen comprised PBMCs from the stem cell graft donor, sampled from the stem cell graft. The receptors originated from a human donor who donated a stem cell graft to a child with acute myeloid leukemia.

This clonotype turned up a few times. The genes are TRBV6-1 and TRBJ1-2; D is possibly TRBD1 (5 bases). The CDR3 length is 14 residues. Trimming took off 6 bases at V and 11 bases at J, with 22 bases between the two ends. The V gene's germline CDR1 is MNHNS and CDR2 SASEGT. The CDR3 loop reads CASSDLGDGLVYTF. CDR3 bases: TGTGCCAGCAGCGACCTAGGGGACGGATTAGTTTACACCTTC.

This clonotype was found a few times. The rearrangement joins TRBV7-2 to TRBJ2-7, with 11 positions matching TRBD2. With 5 bases clipped from V and 0 bases from J, the junction kept 9 bases outside the gene matches. Germline V gene sequence: CDR1 SGHTA, CDR2 FQGNSA. The CDR3 consists of 17 residues. The chain's CDR3 is CASSHGLAGGSSYEQYF. CDR3 in DNA: TGTGCCAGCAGCCACGGACTAGCGGGTGGGAGCTCCTACGAGCAGTACTTC.

CDR3 DNA: TGCGCCAGCAGCTTGTTGGGCAGGGGCCTGGAAAAACTGTTTTTT. Its protein product is CASSLLGRGLEKLFF. The chain combines TRBV5-1 with TRBJ1-4; a weak D match, TRBD1 (6 bases). V was cut by 1 base and J by 8 bases, with 15 bases left in between. CDR1 SGHRS and CDR2 YFSETQ come from the germline V gene. There are 15 residues in the CDR3.

The chain uses TRBV20-1 and TRBJ1-3; TRBD1 is a possible D gene (6 bases). V was shortened by 0 bases and J by 2 bases, with 11 bases between the two germline ends. The CDR3 extends over 15 amino acids. Germline-derived CDR1 and CDR2 are DFQATT and SNEGSKA (reference sequence). CDR3 sequence reads: CSARDPQGTGNTIYF. Written as DNA, the CDR3 is TGCAGTGCTAGAGACCCACAGGGTACTGGAAACACCATATATTTT.

This chain links TRBV30 with TRBJ1-2; D is perhaps TRBD1 (5 bases). With 4 bases removed from V and 4 bases from J, the gap between germline ends came to 10 bases. CDR1 GTSNPN and CDR2 SVGIG come from the germline V gene (reference sequence). The CDR3 loop spans 12 amino acids. The CDR3 reads CAWMQGGYGYTF. The CDR3 DNA reads as TGTGCCTGGATGCAGGGAGGCTATGGCTACACCTTC. Combining the CDR3 with reference TRBV30 and TRBJ1-2 gives the whole variable domain SQTIHQWPATLVQPVGSPLSLECTVEGTSNPNLYWYRQAAGRGLQLLFYSVGIGQISSEVPQNLSASRPQDRQFILSSKKLLLSDSGFYLCAWMQGGYGYTFGSGTRLTVV.

There are many counts of this clonotype. The chain couples TRBV12-3 or TRBV12-4 to TRBJ1-2, with 9 bases aligning to TRBD1. Trimming removed 5 bases from V and 0 bases from J; junction bases left unmatched: 7. CDR3 length equals 16 residues. The CDR3 reads CASSTQGAQANYGYTF. Written as DNA, the CDR3 is TGTGCCAGCAGTACACAGGGGGCGCAAGCTAACTATGGCTACACCTTC.

The sample holds a few counts of this clonotype. The rearrangement links TRBV28 to TRBJ2-5; possibly TRBD2 for D (6 bases). Germline V gene data show CDR1 as MDHEN and CDR2 as SYDVKM. The CDR3 runs 15 residues. Trimming cost V 5 bases and J 2 bases, with 15 bases left between them. CDR3 residues: CASSTTTSSQETQYF. The DNA for the CDR3 is TGTGCCAGCAGTACCACAACTAGCTCTCAAGAGACCCAGTACTTC.

The chain has TRBV7-6 and TRBJ2-3; D unresolved. The CDR3 consists of 14 residues. Trimming cost V 1 base and J 3 bases, with 8 bases left between them. Per germline, CDR1 SGHVS and CDR2 FNYEAQ. The CDR3 region is CASSLEPVTDTQYF. In nucleotides, the CDR3 is TGTGCCAGCAGCTTAGAGCCTGTAACAGATACGCAGTATTTT.